Below are 11 T cell receptor beta chains sequenced from a single sample in a study of T cell repertoires in cytomegalovirus infection. In TCRdb, the reads were re-called with MiXCR into one record per CDR3 protein. The sample lists hundreds of thousands of distinct CDR3 sequences, roughly 12% occurring once. The material sequenced was PBMCs. These receptors were collected from a human donor in good health (CMV status not recorded). Some clones in this sample may be carry-over from other donors' samples.

There are a few counts of this clonotype. The chain carries TRBV9 and TRBJ2-2; TRBD2 might be the D (5 bases). The germline V gene has CDR1 SGDLS and CDR2 YYNGEE. V lost 6 bases to trimming and J lost 8 bases, with 8 bases between them. The CDR3 is 11 amino acids. The CDR3 region has the DNA TGTGCCAGCACGGGGAGTGGGGAGCTGTTTTTT. Translating it yields CASTGSGELFF.

Ten or more counts support this clonotype. The chain is built from TRBV28 and TRBJ2-5; 9 bases agree with TRBD1. Germline-derived CDR1 and CDR2 are MDHEN and SYDVKM. The CDR3 covers 15 residues. V was clipped by 5 bases and J by 1 base; unmatched bases: 5. The CDR3: CASSLPQGAQETQYF. The DNA for the CDR3 is TGTGCCAGCAGTCTCCCACAGGGGGCCCAAGAGACCCAGTACTTC.

This clonotype was seen ten or more times. The chain is built from TRBV25-1 and TRBJ2-7; D perhaps matches TRBD2 (5 bases). V was shortened by 3 bases and J by 2 bases, with 20 bases between the two germline ends. The germline CDR1 and CDR2 sequences are MGHDK and SYGVNS. This CDR3 contains 17 residues. The CDR3 DNA is TGTGCCAGCAGTGAGCAAGGGAGTGGGGTACGCGCCTACGAGCAGTACTTC. Translated: CASSEQGSGVRAYEQYF.

This clonotype appeared many times. The J gene is TRBJ2-7, the V gene TRBV6-5; TRBD1 matches at 12 bases. The CDR3 spans 14 residues. Trimming at V came to 5 bases and at J to 5 bases, leaving 4 bases not matched to a gene. Germline-derived CDR1 and CDR2 are MNHEY and SVGAGI. For the CDR3, the DNA is TGTGCCAGCAGTCGGGACAGGGGGCGACACGAGCAGTACTTC. Translation: CASSRDRGRHEQYF.

This clonotype was counted ten times or more. The chain links TRBV19 to TRBJ2-5; 7 nucleotides line up with TRBD2. V gave up 0 bases and J gave up 0 bases; unmatched junction bases: 7. Germline V gene data show CDR1 as LNHDA and CDR2 as SQIVND (reference sequence). This CDR3 comprises 17 residues. The CDR3 reads CASSIESERGHQETQYF. CDR3 DNA sequence: TGTGCCAGTAGTATAGAGAGCGAGCGGGGTCACCAAGAGACCCAGTACTTC.

Regarding this clonotype: At one boundary the junction diverges from the germline segment, which might be a read error. The V call is TRBV7-6, the J call TRBJ1-1; D gene ambiguous. This CDR3 has 13 amino acids. The germline gives CDR1 SGHVS, CDR2 FNYEAQ. The CDR3 here is CASRRVVGTESFF. In DNA form, the CDR3 reads TGTGCCAGCAGGCGGGTGGTTGGCACTGAATCTTTCTTT.

The chain employs TRBV3-1 and TRBJ2-1; D could derive from TRBD1 or TRBD2 (5 bases each). CDR3 size: 15 residues. Trimming pared 2 bases from V and 12 bases from J, leaving 20 bases between. The germline CDR1 and CDR2 sequences are LGHDT and YNNKEL (reference sequence). The CDR3 DNA is TGTGCCAGCAGCCAAATCCCCGGGACGCCGCTTGGGCAGTTCTTC. Translated, it gives CASSQIPGTPLGQFF.

This sequence joins TRBV18 and TRBJ2-7; D possibly matches TRBD1 or TRBD2 (5 bases each). This CDR3 region has 14 residues. The V and J ends lost 3 bases and 2 bases respectively, with 11 bases between them. Germline V gives CDR1 KGHSH, CDR2 LQKENI. The CDR3 sequence: CASSPGVGPYEQYF. For the CDR3, the DNA is TGTGCCAGCTCACCGGGGGTGGGGCCCTACGAGCAGTACTTC. The whole variable domain, filled in from reference TRBV18 and TRBJ2-7, reads NAGVMQNPRHLVRRRGQEARLRCSPMKGHSHVYWYRQLPEEGLKFMVYLQKENIIDESGMPKERFSAEFPKEGPSILRIQQVVRGDSAAYFCASSPGVGPYEQYFGPGTRLTVT.

The rearrangement links TRBV28 to TRBJ1-2; no clear D gene. The CDR3 contains 15 residues. Per germline, CDR1 MDHEN and CDR2 SYDVKM. V lost 4 bases and J lost 8, with 20 bases in between. CDR3 protein: CASSSPRAPVEGYTF. DNA of the CDR3: TGTGCCAGCAGTTCGCCTCGGGCGCCTGTGGAGGGCTACACCTTC.

This clonotype was seen at least ten times. The rearrangement links TRBV7-9 to TRBJ2-1; D is uncertain. CDR3 length: 15 residues. Trimming took off 6 bases at V and 0 bases at J, with 12 bases between the two ends. Looked up from germline, CDR1 is SEHNR and CDR2 is FQNEAQ (reference sequence). CDR3 bases: TGTGCCAGCAGTTCTTCAAAGAGCTCCTACAATGAGCAGTTCTTC. Protein sequence: CASSSSKSSYNEQFF. Full variable domain (remainder filled in from reference TRBV7-9 and TRBJ2-1): DTGVSQNPRHKITKRGQNVTFRCDPISEHNRLYWYRQTLGQGPEFLTYFQNEAQLEKSRLLSDRFSAERPKGSFSTLEIQRTEQGDSAMYLCASSSSKSSYNEQFFGPGTRLTVL.

This clonotype has just a few counts. The chain combines TRBV20-1 with TRBJ1-5; TRBD1 aligns across 7 bases. Unmatched junction bases numbered 7, after V lost 6 bases and J lost 5 bases. Germline CDR1 reads DFQATT; CDR2 reads SNEGSKA (reference sequence). The CDR3 has 13 residues. The CDR3 here is CSANVGTDQPQHF. CDR3 nucleotides: TGCAGTGCAAACGTCGGGACAGATCAGCCCCAGCATTTT.